Listed below are T cell receptor beta chains from one sample, sequenced in a study of blood T cell repertoires in COVID-19. Data came from immunoSEQ multiplex PCR; TCRdb stores just in-frame clones and leaves some out. The sample holds tens of thousands of clones; roughly 87% are singletons and the top ten take around 5.4%. The specimen sequenced was peripheral blood. The receptors originated from a man in his sixties with active COVID-19. The CDR3 runs from the conserved cysteine through the conserved F or W. The D gene is left open where the match is weak. Clone size is given for some rows only: seen once, a few or many times, or a class if the clone is expanded.

length,J,size,V,D,DNA,CDR3
12,TRBJ1-2,.,TRBV2,.,TGTGCCAGCAGTTCCGGACTGTATGGCTACACCTTC,CASSSGLYGYTF
15,TRBJ1-1,.,TRBV5-8,TRBD1,TGTGCCAGCAGCTCGGGACAGGGGGACGACACTGAAGCTTTCTTT,CASSSGQGDDTEAFF
13,TRBJ2-1,.,TRBV18,.,TGTGCCAGCTCACCACCAACCAGCAATGAGCAGTTCTTC,CASSPPTSNEQFF
18,TRBJ2-2,.,TRBV19,TRBD2,TGTGCCAGTAGTATAGATCGGATGGGGAGGGAACCATCCGGGGAGCTGTTTTTT,CASSIDRMGREPSGELFF
17,TRBJ1-1,.,TRBV7-9,TRBD1,TGTGCCAGCAGCATCCACAGGGGTGACGGCTTGACCACTGAAGCTTTCTTT,CASSIHRGDGLTTEAFF
16,TRBJ2-1,.,TRBV5-1,TRBD2,TGCGCCAGCAGCTTGGCCGCGGGGGGGCGTTACAATGAGCAGTTCTTC,CASSLAAGGRYNEQFF
15,TRBJ2-1,.,TRBV19,TRBD1,TGTGCCAGTACCCCGGACAGGAGCTCCTACAATGAGCAGTTCTTC,CASTPDRSSYNEQFF
16,TRBJ1-4,.,TRBV7-9,TRBD1,TGTGCCAGCAGCTTCAGACAGGGGTTAACTAATGAAAAACTGTTTTTT,CASSFRQGLTNEKLFF
13,TRBJ1-5,.,TRBV5-8,.,TGTGCCAGCAGCTTCCAGGGATTCCAGCCCCAGCATTTT,CASSFQGFQPQHF
15,TRBJ2-1,.,TRBV3-1/TRBV3-2,.,TGTGCCAGCAGCCAAGGGGGGGGCTACTACAATGAGCAGTTCTTC,CASSQGGGYYNEQFF
19,TRBJ2-7,.,TRBV7-8,TRBD2,TGTGCCAGCAGCTACACTAGCGGGGGCCGAAATAGGAACTCCTACGAGCAGTACTTC,CASSYTSGGRNRNSYEQYF
16,TRBJ2-5,.,TRBV9,TRBD2,TGTGCCAGCACCCTCGGTGGCGGGGGGGCCGGAGAGACCCAGTACTTC,CASTLGGGGAGETQYF
16,TRBJ2-3,.,TRBV24-1,TRBD1,TGTGCCACCAGTGACCCCACAGGGGGTGGCACAGATACGCAGTATTTT,CATSDPTGGGTDTQYF
14,TRBJ2-5,.,TRBV5-1,TRBD2,TGCGCCAGCAGCGCGGGAGAGAGACAAGAGACCCAGTACTTC,CASSAGERQETQYF
17,TRBJ2-5,.,TRBV5-8,TRBD2,TGTGCCAGCAGCTTGGGGCTAGCGGGGGGCTCCCAAGAGACCCAGTACTTC,CASSLGLAGGSQETQYF
13,TRBJ1-2,.,TRBV7-9,TRBD1,TGTGCCAGCAGCTCGGGACAGTTCTATGGCTACACCTTC,CASSSGQFYGYTF
15,TRBJ1-2,.,TRBV7-6,.,TGTGCCAGCAGCTCGCCGGGACATGGACAATATGGCTACACCTTC,CASSSPGHGQYGYTF
14,TRBJ2-1,.,TRBV11-3,.,TGTGCCAGCAGCCCCACCGGCGGCGGGCCGCGTCAGTTCTTC,CASSPTGGGPRQFF
13,TRBJ1-5,.,TRBV3-1/TRBV3-2,.,TGTGCCAGCAGCTATACAGGGCGACAGCCCCAGCATTTT,CASSYTGRQPQHF
16,TRBJ2-3,.,TRBV6-4,TRBD2,TGTGCCAGCAGTGGACTAGCGGGGACCATCACAGATACGCAGTATTTT,CASSGLAGTITDTQYF
18,TRBJ2-2,.,TRBV19,TRBD2,TGTGCCAGTATAGGGATCTTAGGAGCGGGGGGTTCAACCGGGGAGCTGTTTTTT,CASIGILGAGGSTGELFF
14,TRBJ2-7,.,TRBV7-9,TRBD1,TGTGCCAGCAGCTGGACAGGGCGAAGTTCCGAGCAGTACTTC,CASSWTGRSSEQYF
15,TRBJ2-2,.,TRBV5-1,.,TGCGCCAGCACCTTTGTGCAGGCAAACACCGGGGAGCTGTTTTTT,CASTFVQANTGELFF
15,TRBJ1-3,.,TRBV28,.,TGTGCCAGCGGGGGAGGACCGGTGGATGGAAACACCATATATTTT,CASGGGPVDGNTIYF
15,TRBJ2-3,.,TRBV19,.,TGTGCCAGTGGAGTCGAACGGGGAACCACAGATACGCAGTATTTT,CASGVERGTTDTQYF
15,TRBJ2-5,.,TRBV5-1,TRBD2,TGCGCCAGCAGCTTGGAGGCGGGGGGGCAAGAGACCCAGTACTTC,CASSLEAGGQETQYF
16,TRBJ2-3,.,TRBV15,TRBD2,TGTGCCACCAGCTCTCACGGGGGGGCCACGGGAGATACGCAGTATTTT,CATSSHGGATGDTQYF
13,TRBJ2-1,.,TRBV11-2,TRBD1,TGTGCCAGCAGCTTGACAGGGGATGGGGAGCAGTTCTTC,CASSLTGDGEQFF
13,TRBJ2-7,.,TRBV10-1,TRBD2,TGCGCCAGCAGTGTATCTAGCGGCGGGTCGCAGTACTTC,CASSVSSGGSQYF
15,TRBJ2-5,.,TRBV27,TRBD2,TGTGCCAGCATCGGGGCTAGCGGGGGTCGGCAGACCCAGTACTTC,CASIGASGGRQTQYF
13,TRBJ1-2,.,TRBV2,TRBD1,TGTGCCAGCAGGGGGACAGGCCACGGGGGCTACACCTTC,CASRGTGHGGYTF
14,TRBJ2-7,.,TRBV10-1,TRBD1,TGCGCCAGCAGTCCCGGGACAGGGGGCCACGAGCAGTACTTC,CASSPGTGGHEQYF
13,TRBJ1-5,.,TRBV6-1,.,TGTGCCAGCAGTGAAGCAACGGGTCTCCCCCAGCATTTT,CASSEATGLPQHF
11,TRBJ2-5,.,TRBV12-5,.,TGTGCTAGTTCCAGGGGCGAGACCCAGTACTTC,CASSRGETQYF
17,TRBJ2-2,.,TRBV5-1,TRBD1,TGCGCCAGCAGCTTGATCGGACAGGGGGGCGCAGTTGGGGAGCTGTTTTTT,CASSLIGQGGAVGELFF
15,TRBJ1-2,.,TRBV5-1,.,TGCGCCAGCAGCCCCCAATCCCTCGGTAACTATGGCTACACCTTC,CASSPQSLGNYGYTF
15,TRBJ2-1,.,TRBV5-8,.,TGTGCCAGCAGCTTGGGACAGTACAATTACAATGAGCAGTTCTTC,CASSLGQYNYNEQFF
14,TRBJ1-3,.,TRBV7-9,.,TGTGCCAGCACTCAATTGCCAGGGGGAAACACCATATATTTT,CASTQLPGGNTIYF
14,TRBJ2-3,few,TRBV10-1,.,TGCGCCAGCAGTGAGCGGGTCAGTTCAGATACGCAGTATTTT,CASSERVSSDTQYF
13,TRBJ1-3,.,TRBV10-2,.,TGCGCCAGCAGTGAAACAGCTGGAAACACCATATATTTT,CASSETAGNTIYF
12,TRBJ2-5,.,TRBV5-6,.,TGTGCCAGCAGCTTCGAGGTAGAGACCCAGTACTTC,CASSFEVETQYF
16,TRBJ1-5,.,TRBV6-5,TRBD1,TGTGCCAGCAGTTACTCAAAAGGGGGCGCTGATCAGCCCCAGCATTTT,CASSYSKGGADQPQHF
15,TRBJ1-5,.,TRBV28,.,TGTGCCAGCAGTTCAGCGGCCAATAGCAATCAGCCCCAGCATTTT,CASSSAANSNQPQHF
13,TRBJ1-5,.,TRBV5-1,.,TGCGCCAGCAGGGGACACCTTGATCAGCCCCAGCATTTT,CASRGHLDQPQHF
11,TRBJ2-1,.,TRBV6-2/TRBV6-3,.,TGTGCCAGCAGCTACTCGCGAGAGCAGTTCTTC,CASSYSREQFF
14,TRBJ2-5,.,TRBV5-1,.,TGCGCCAGCAGCTTGGCCCTTAGCCTGGAGACCCAGTACTTC,CASSLALSLETQYF
13,TRBJ1-5,few,TRBV6-5,.,TGTGCCAGCAGTTCTCCCGGACGGGAAGGCCAGCATTTT,CASSSPGREGQHF
14,TRBJ1-1,.,TRBV7-9,TRBD1,TGTGCCAGCAGCTTAGGACAGGGAATCACTGAAGCTTTCTTT,CASSLGQGITEAFF